A selection of T cell receptor beta chains follows, all from one sample in a study of T-cell memory formation after mild COVID-19. TCRdb itself ran the 5' RACE reads through MiXCR, one entry per CDR3 protein. The sample lists more than 300,000 distinct CDR3 sequences, around 20% occurring once. The material sequenced was PBMCs or a T cell subset sorted from them (not recorded which). The receptors shown here come from a man younger than 35 who had mild COVID-19 (a few samples of this study predate the infection). Cell type and time point are not known. CDR3s include the opening cysteine and the closing phenylalanine or tryptophan. The order of the fields is V gene, J gene, D gene, clone size, CDR3 protein, CDR3 DNA. The D gene is left open where the match is weak. Clone size is given for some rows only: seen once, a few or many times, or a class if the clone is expanded.

TRBV11-2	TRBJ2-3	-	few	CASGGRADTQYF	TGTGCCAGCGGCGGCCGAGCAGATACGCAGTATTTT
TRBV5-1	TRBJ2-7	TRBD2	few	CASSLVLGGGNEQYF	TGCGCCAGCAGCTTGGTCCTCGGCGGGGGGAACGAGCAGTACTTC
TRBV10-3	TRBJ1-1	TRBD1	-	CAIRRQGADTEAFF	TGTGCCATCAGAAGACAGGGGGCTGACACTGAAGCTTTCTTT
TRBV4-3	TRBJ2-7	-	many	CASSQAPGRSYEQYF	TGCGCCAGCAGCCAAGCCCCGGGACGGAGCTACGAGCAGTACTTC
TRBV10-3	TRBJ2-3	-	-	CAISDSGGSTDTQYF	TGTGCCATCAGTGATTCGGGGGGCAGCACAGATACGCAGTATTTT
TRBV5-1	TRBJ1-2	TRBD1	many	CASSEGQGGYGYTF	TGCGCCAGCAGCGAGGGACAGGGCGGCTATGGCTACACCTTC
TRBV10-3	TRBJ1-1	-	-	CAISNRENTEAFF	TGTGCCATCAGTAACAGGGAGAACACTGAAGCTTTCTTT
TRBV4-1	TRBJ1-2	-	-	CASSQEGQGYGYTF	TGCGCCAGCAGCCAAGAAGGGCAGGGTTATGGCTACACCTTC
TRBV20-1	TRBJ1-6	-	few	CSAPAGYYYNSPLHF	TGCAGTGCTCCGGCGGGGTATTACTATAATTCACCCCTCCACTTT
TRBV5-5	TRBJ1-2	-	-	CASSFPGHYGYTF	TGTGCCAGCAGCTTTCCAGGGCACTATGGCTACACCTTC
TRBV5-1	TRBJ1-1	-	-	CASSLQGPNTEAFF	TGCGCCAGCAGCTTGCAGGGACCGAACACTGAAGCTTTCTTT
TRBV6-5	TRBJ1-2	TRBD1	few	CASTLRGTGGSGYTF	TGTGCCAGCACCTTACGGGGGACAGGGGGAAGTGGCTACACCTTC
TRBV5-1	TRBJ2-5	TRBD2	once	CASSLRRGDQETQYF	TGCGCCAGCAGCTTGCGACGGGGGGACCAAGAGACCCAGTACTTC
TRBV7-6	TRBJ2-3	-	few	CASSLHPGETQYF	TGTGCCAGCAGCCTCCATCCGGGGGAAACGCAGTATTTT
TRBV28	TRBJ1-5	TRBD1	-	CASDDRGNQPQHF	TGTGCCAGTGATGACAGGGGCAATCAGCCCCAGCATTTT
TRBV29-1	TRBJ1-4	-	-	CSVGDAEKLFF	TGCAGCGTTGGGGACGCTGAAAAACTGTTTTTT
TRBV7-9	TRBJ1-1	-	few	CASSLGGWGTEAFF	TGTGCCAGCAGCCTGGGGGGGTGGGGCACTGAAGCTTTCTTT
TRBV12-3/TRBV12-4	TRBJ1-2	-	many	CASSSDRKPSYGYTF	TGTGCCAGCAGCTCCGACAGGAAACCCTCCTATGGCTACACCTTC
TRBV7-9	TRBJ2-4	-	few	CASSSRTEKNIQYF	TGTGCCAGCAGCTCGAGGACAGAAAAAAACATTCAGTACTTC
TRBV18	TRBJ1-1	TRBD1	-	CASSPRFTGQATNTEAFF	TGTGCCAGCTCACCAAGATTTACGGGACAGGCGACGAACACTGAAGCTTTCTTT
TRBV6-5	TRBJ1-3	-	few	CASAQGDTIYF	TGTGCCTCGGCCCAAGGGGATACCATATATTTT
TRBV15	TRBJ1-2	-	few	CATSRENPSNYGYTF	TGTGCCACCAGCAGAGAAAACCCCTCGAACTATGGCTACACCTTC
TRBV25-1	TRBJ2-5	-	-	CASSGGTQYF	TGTGCCAGCAGTGGGGGGACCCAGTACTTC
TRBV7-8	TRBJ2-4	-	-	CASSGIRWADSTIGDIQYF	TGTGCCAGCAGCGGAATCCGTTGGGCGGACAGTACCATTGGGGACATTCAGTACTTC
TRBV9	TRBJ2-1	-	many	CASSLTQYNEQFF	TGTGCCAGCAGCCTTACCCAATACAATGAGCAGTTCTTC
TRBV15	TRBJ1-2	-	-	CATSRDPGALNGYTF	TGTGCCACCAGCAGAGATCCCGGGGCCTTGAACGGCTACACCTTC
TRBV3-1	TRBJ1-1	-	few	CASSQVAAGWRNTEAFF	TGTGCCAGCAGCCAAGTGGCCGCAGGGTGGCGGAACACTGAAGCTTTCTTT
TRBV6-2/TRBV6-3	TRBJ2-2	TRBD2	-	CASTKGRAGELFF	TGTGCCAGCACCAAAGGGAGGGCGGGGGAGCTGTTTTTT
TRBV4-1	TRBJ2-3	-	-	CASSPVPKTPDTQYF	TGCGCCAGCAGCCCAGTGCCCAAGACACCAGATACGCAGTATTTT
TRBV11-2	TRBJ2-1	-	many	CASSLDFEQFF	TGTGCCAGCAGCTTAGACTTTGAGCAGTTCTTC
TRBV25-1	TRBJ2-1	-	many	CASSDDGFSYNEQFF	TGTGCCAGCAGTGACGACGGATTCTCCTACAATGAGCAGTTCTTC
TRBV11-2	TRBJ2-1	TRBD2	few	CASSRHPLAGVVNEQFF	TGTGCCAGCAGCCGCCATCCTCTAGCGGGGGTAGTCAATGAGCAGTTCTTC